These 10 T cell receptor beta chains were sequenced from one sample in a study of PD-L1 blockade in urothelial cancer. Specified time point: peripheral blood 6 weeks after treatment start. Using immunoSEQ multiplex PCR, the repertoire was profiled, and TCRdb retains in-frame clones only, with some absent. The table lists about 51,000 clones, 88% of them singletons. The material was PBMCs, obtained around atezolizumab (anti-PD-L1) treatment. These receptors all stem from a man aged 55 to 70 with urothelial cancer.

The J gene is TRBJ2-2, the V gene TRBV5-1, with TRBD1 as a possible D gene (6 bases). CDR3 length: 16 amino acids. V lost 0 bases, J lost 4 bases, and 13 bases lay in between. The V gene's germline CDR1 is SGHRS and CDR2 YFSETQ. CDR3 sequence (DNA): TGCGCCAGCAGCTTGGCCGACAGGTGGGGCACCGGGGAGCTGTTTTTT. This encodes CASSLADRWGTGELFF.

The chain couples TRBV19 to TRBJ2-2; TRBD2 matches at 11 bases. This CDR3 is 14 amino acids long. J was trimmed by 5 bases and V by 7 bases; bases with no gene match: 3. Germline lookup yields CDR1 LNHDA and CDR2 SQIVND (reference sequence). CDR3 bases: TGTGCCAGTACTCGGACTAGCGGGACCGGGGAGCTGTTTTTT. Protein product: CASTRTSGTGELFF.

The chain employs TRBV7-6 and TRBJ1-2; D is possibly TRBD1 (5 bases). This CDR3 is built from 15 residues. CDR1 and CDR2 (germline): SGHVS, FNYEAQ. Trimming removed 5 bases at V and 2 bases at J, with 15 bases between. In DNA form, the CDR3 reads TGTGCCAGCAGCACCCGGGAGGGGCTCAACTATGGCTACACCTTC. This encodes CASSTREGLNYGYTF.

In this sample, this clone turned up a few times. The CDR3: CASTLDRGNSPLHF. CDR3 nucleotide sequence: TGTGCCAGCACTCTGGACAGGGGCAATTCACCCCTCCACTTT. The rearrangement links TRBV6-5 to TRBJ1-6, with 9 bases aligning to TRBD1. The germline gives CDR1 MNHEY, CDR2 SVGAGI. The CDR3 totals 14 residues. V shed 7 bases, J shed 7 bases, and the junction held 5 bases outside the gene matches.

The chain joins TRBV7-8 to TRBJ2-7, with TRBD1 matching over 9 bases. Trimming took 6 bases from V and 7 from J; bases not matched to a gene: 13. Germline values: CDR1 SGHVS, CDR2 FQNEAQ. This CDR3 contains 15 residues. CDR3 in amino acids: CASRGGTGNRREQYF. In nucleotides, the CDR3 is TGTGCCAGCAGAGGGGGGACAGGGAATCGTCGAGAGCAGTACTTC.

The J gene is TRBJ2-1, the V gene TRBV6-6; 9 nucleotides align to TRBD2. V lost 8 bases, J lost 3 bases, and 2 bases stayed unmatched. The CDR3 is 13 residues long. Germline V CDR1 and CDR2: MNHNY, SVGAGI (reference sequence). CDR3 DNA: TGTGCCAGCCTAGCGGGACTCTACAATGAGCAGTTCTTC. This gives the protein CASLAGLYNEQFF.

CDR3 sequence reads: CASTFGLNTEAFF. The CDR3 bases are TGTGCCAGCACCTTCGGTTTGAACACTGAAGCTTTCTTT. The chain links TRBV6-1 to TRBJ1-1; unclear D gene. The CDR3 is 13 amino acids. V lost 7 bases and J 0 bases, leaving 9 bases between the germline ends. Germline loops: CDR1 MNHNS, CDR2 SASEGT.

V and J are TRBV27 and TRBJ1-4; D ambiguous. The germline V and J ends were trimmed by 4 bases and 0 bases, with 9 bases remaining between them. This CDR3 spans 15 amino acids. Germline CDR1 is MNHEY and CDR2 is SMNVEV (reference sequence). The CDR3 loop is CASSSVTATNEKLFF. The DNA of the CDR3 is TGTGCCAGCAGTTCGGTCACAGCAACTAATGAAAAACTGTTTTTT.

The chain is built from TRBV18 and TRBJ2-2; D gene unclear. V dropped 3 bases and J dropped 1 base, with 9 bases sitting between them. Germline V gives CDR1 KGHSH, CDR2 LQKENI. This CDR3 contains 15 residues. The CDR3 DNA is TGTGCCAGCTCACCCACCCAGTTGAACACCGGGGAGCTGTTTTTT. Translating gives CASSPTQLNTGELFF.

The chain joins TRBV18 to TRBJ2-2; D gene ambiguous. The CDR3 runs to 14 residues. The V end lost 3 bases, the J end lost 3 bases, and 8 bases lay between the germline ends. CDR1 and CDR2 (germline): KGHSH, LQKENI. CDR3 in DNA: TGTGCCAGCTCACCGAACTATGACACCGGGGAGCTGTTTTTT. Protein sequence: CASSPNYDTGELFF.